This record concerns one TCR beta chain sequence. Its specific antigen is unknown. Nothing much larger sits one base from this clone, and base qualities are not available. Measured from the cysteine to the phenylalanine, the CDR3 is 14 residues long. CDR3 DNA only is kept here, 42 bases in frame from base 1. Cut back by 6 bases and 0 bases, the V and J ends lie 12 bases apart. Reading the germline V gene gives CDR1 SGHTA and CDR2 FQGNSA. The data were taken from a study of CD8 T cells in ankylosing spondylitis listed by TCRdb under 2017. With regard to the full study: To find TCR variants linked to disease, the study profiled T cell receptor beta repertoires in ankylosing spondylitis patients and healthy donors. The whole study cohort included 108 healthy donors and 25 ankylosing spondylitis patients. Peripheral blood was sampled, and synovial fluid was also collected from ankylosing spondylitis patients.

Sequencing relied on an Illumina HiSeq 2500. Quantitative 5'-RACE with molecular barcodes was used to prepare TCR beta libraries. As for how the authors treated the data: A new computational method based on a probabilistic model of VDJ rearrangement was used to identify disease-linked TCR variants. TCRdb took the public reads, trimmed them with fastp at Q25, ran MiXCR for clone calling and kept in-frame beta chains. When rows share a CDR3 protein, they turn into one entry using the most common DNA and genes. For this entry, the V and J calls and clone size follow TCRdb and not the study's own pipeline. This sample is represented by under 950,000 distinct CDR3 sequences; around 20% of them were singletons. The ten largest clones take up under 20% of the sample. Overall study results and their limits: Some TCR beta motif variants had previously been reported in synovial fluid and blood of reactive arthritis patients, which suggested common disease-initiation mechanisms. In peripheral blood, the disease-linked clones were found at relatively low frequencies and had a CD8+ phenotype. A TCR beta motif of fewer than 10 highly homologous amino acid variants appeared characteristic of blood from ankylosing spondylitis patients. Significant enrichment of the disease-linked clones was reported in matched synovial fluid samples from ankylosing spondylitis patients.

This receptor was identified in a male donor with ankylosing spondylitis. The sample consisted of blood, either unsorted or a sorted T cell fraction (not recorded which). The sequence joins TRBV7-2 to TRBJ2-7, and perhaps TRBD2 as D gene, on 5 matching bases. The DNA sequence is as follows: TGTGCCAGCAGAAAAGGTACTAGCTCCTACGAGCAGTACTTC. It translates as CASRKGTSSYEQYF.